Included here is one T cell receptor (beta chain) sequence, with context. The entry originates in a study of cytomegalovirus exposure and HLA in healthy donors. The CDR3 loop spans 13 amino acids. Trimming stripped 3 bases from V and 4 bases from J, with 10 bases between. From germline, CDR1 is SGHNT and CDR2 YYREEE (reference sequence). PCR involved 60 Vbeta and 13 Jbeta primers. Profiled with immunoSEQ multiplex PCR; TCRdb holds only in-frame clones, not every one. The sample consists of about 130,000 clones, 77% of them appearing once. The V call is TRBV5-4, the J call TRBJ1-2; the D gene is possibly TRBD1 (6 bases). Sequencing used PBMCs. The TCR was taken from a middle-aged woman in good health and CMV-seropositive. CDR3 sequence: CASSYGQTYGYTF. The CDR3 nucleotides read TGTGCCAGCAGCTACGGACAGACCTATGGCTACACCTTC.